This entry lists 22 T cell receptor beta chains sequenced from one sample in a study of response to subunit inactivated influenza vaccine. One entry per CDR3 protein, called by TCRdb with MiXCR from the RT-PCR reads. The sample includes 500,000 to 600,000 distinct CDR3 sequences, over 10% seen only once; the top ten take around 13%. This sample comprised PBMCs from blood, obtained roughly 45 days after vaccination. Receptors originate from a man over 45 who received an inactivated influenza vaccine.

This clonotype was picked up a small number of times. The chain couples TRBV5-1 to TRBJ1-6; 7 positions match TRBD1. Germline CDR1 SGHRS, CDR2 YFSETQ. Unmatched junction bases numbered 12, after V lost 4 bases and J lost 8 bases. The CDR3 is made up of 16 amino acids. CDR3 loop: CASSTQPGQRHSPLHF. The CDR3, as DNA: TGCGCCAGCAGCACGCAACCGGGACAGCGGCATTCACCCCTCCACTTT.

This clonotype appeared once. The gene calls are TRBV7-2 and TRBJ2-2; D is perhaps TRBD1 (6 bases). CDR1 is SGHTA and CDR2 is FQGNSA in the germline V gene. CDR3 size: 13 residues. Trimming pared 4 bases from V and 6 bases from J, leaving 9 bases between. Here the CDR3 reads CASSYRVSGELFF. The CDR3 nucleotides are TGTGCCAGCAGCTACAGGGTTTCCGGGGAGCTGTTTTTT.

V and J are TRBV10-3 and TRBJ2-1; D call uncertain. V was cut by 2 bases and J by 4 bases, with 12 bases left in between. Germline V lookup: CDR1 ENHRY, CDR2 SYGVKD. The CDR3 is made up of 15 amino acids. As DNA, the CDR3 is TGTGCCATCAGTGAGACCCTCCTAGGTTACAATGAGCAGTTCTTC. Translated, it gives CAISETLLGYNEQFF.

V and J are TRBV4-3 and TRBJ2-7, with D unclear. The germline gives CDR1 LGHNA, CDR2 YSLEER. CDR3 size: 14 residues. V lost 0 bases and J lost 2, with 8 bases in between. The CDR3 DNA reads TGCGCCAGCAGCCAAGACCGGCAGACCTACGAGCAGTACTTC. Protein sequence: CASSQDRQTYEQYF.

This clonotype has a handful of counts. The chain couples TRBV4-3 to TRBJ1-2; 8 bases fit TRBD1. Germline V gives CDR1 LGHNA, CDR2 YSLEER. CDR3 length equals 16 residues. J gave up 1 base and V 4 bases, and 8 bases lay outside the gene matches. The CDR3 DNA sequence: TGCGCCAGCAGCCGATCGGGACAGGCGGATAACTATGGCTACACCTTC. Its translation: CASSRSGQADNYGYTF.

The chain links TRBV9 to TRBJ2-7; TRBD1 is a possible D gene (6 bases). V was pared by 4 bases and J by 6 bases, with 11 bases between. The CDR3 length is 12 residues. Germline V gene data show CDR1 as SGDLS and CDR2 as YYNGEE. CDR3 coding DNA: TGTGCCAGCAGCACGACAGGCGTCGAGCAGTACTTC. This translates into CASSTTGVEQYF. The variable domain in full, completed from reference TRBV9 and TRBJ2-7, reads DSGVTQTPKHLITATGQRVTLRCSPRSGDLSVYWYQQSLDQGLQFLIQYYNGEERAKGNILERFSAQQFPDLHSELNLSSLELGDSALYFCASSTTGVEQYFGPGTRLTVT.

The chain joins TRBV12-3 or TRBV12-4 to TRBJ1-4; D is ambiguous. This CDR3 comprises 13 residues. Between the trimmed V and J ends, which lost 3 bases and 5 bases, there was a span of 7 bases. CDR3 coding DNA: TGTGCCAGCAGTTTTAAAGGGAATGAAAAACTGTTTTTT. Translation: CASSFKGNEKLFF.

The chain has TRBV4-3 and TRBJ1-1; no clear D. In germline, CDR1 is LGHNA, CDR2 YSLEER. CDR3 length equals 14 residues. V lost 0 bases, J lost 5 bases, and 10 bases lay in between. The CDR3 here is CASSQEWTGTEAFF. CDR3 DNA: TGCGCCAGCAGCCAAGAATGGACCGGGACTGAAGCTTTCTTT.

This clonotype was picked up a small number of times. This sequence joins TRBV12-3 or TRBV12-4 and TRBJ1-1; possible D gene TRBD1, 5 bases. There are 14 residues in the CDR3. V gave up 3 bases and J gave up 6 bases, with 14 bases separating them. Here the CDR3 reads CASSFSRVRAEAFF. The CDR3 DNA reads TGTGCCAGCAGTTTCAGCAGGGTTAGAGCTGAAGCTTTCTTT.

The rearrangement links TRBV5-1 to TRBJ2-1; 10 positions agree with TRBD2. The CDR3 spans 16 residues. Trimming removed 4 bases from V and 4 bases from J; junction bases left unmatched: 8. Germline values: CDR1 SGHRS, CDR2 YFSETQ. As DNA, the CDR3 is TGCGCCAGCAGCCTTAGCGGGGGGTCTCTATACAATGAGCAGTTCTTC. This translates into CASSLSGGSLYNEQFF.

This clonotype was detected a few times. The CDR3 protein is CASARTSGVRYEQYF. The CDR3, as DNA: TGCGCCAGCGCCCGGACTAGCGGGGTTCGCTACGAGCAGTACTTC. The chain employs TRBV5-1 and TRBJ2-7; 12 nucleotides match TRBD2. V was clipped by 7 bases and J by 3 bases; unmatched bases: 8. In germline, CDR1 is SGHRS, CDR2 YFSETQ. The CDR3 extends over 15 amino acids.

The rearrangement joins TRBV11-2 to TRBJ1-1; the D gene is possibly TRBD1 (5 bases). V was clipped by 1 base and J by 6 bases, with 15 bases between them. This CDR3 region has 15 residues. Germline CDR1 and CDR2: SGHAT and FQNNGV. CDR3 loop: CASSLGAGVGSEAFF. Here the CDR3 DNA reads TGTGCCAGCAGCTTAGGAGCGGGGGTTGGGTCTGAAGCTTTCTTT.

This clonotype was observed many times. The V and J genes are TRBV6-5 and TRBJ2-4, with D possibly TRBD2 on 6 matching bases. CDR3 length: 16 residues. Germline assignment: CDR1 MNHEY and CDR2 SVGAGI. The V gene lost 0 bases and the J gene lost 0 bases, with 9 bases spanning the gap. Here the CDR3 DNA reads TGTGCCAGCAGTTACTCGGGGGGAATAGCCAAAAACATTCAGTACTTC. Protein product: CASSYSGGIAKNIQYF.

This clonotype was detected a few times. The chain has TRBV20-1 and TRBJ2-6; TRBD1 might be the D (5 bases). The V end was cut by 2 bases, the J end by 0 bases, with 17 bases between. CDR1 and CDR2 (germline): DFQATT, SNEGSKA (reference sequence). The CDR3 length is 18 residues. The CDR3 sequence is CSARSSAGILSGANVLTF. As DNA, the CDR3 is TGCAGTGCTAGAAGTTCGGCAGGGATCCTCTCTGGGGCCAACGTCCTGACTTTC.

With respect to this clonotype: A read error may explain this, as a much larger clone is one base away. The J gene is TRBJ2-3, the V gene TRBV19, with TRBD2 matching over 7 bases. V was pared by 9 bases and J by 4 bases, with 7 bases of the junction left unmatched. CDR1 and CDR2 from the germline V gene are LNHDA and SQIVND (reference sequence). This CDR3 comprises 13 residues. The CDR3 protein is CASNRGEADTQYF. The CDR3 nucleotides read TGTGCCAGCAACCGGGGGGAGGCAGATACGCAGTATTTT.

This clonotype has only a few counts. V and J are TRBV7-2 and TRBJ1-4, with a weak D call TRBD1 (6 bases). Germline V lookup: CDR1 SGHTA, CDR2 FQGNSA. V was clipped by 3 bases and J by 7 bases, with 15 bases between them. The CDR3 loop spans 15 amino acids. CDR3 sequence reads: CASSLEGGFGEKLFF. The CDR3 region has the DNA TGTGCCAGCAGCTTGGAAGGGGGATTTGGTGAAAAACTGTTTTTT.

The chain is built from TRBV15 and TRBJ2-2, with TRBD2 matching over 7 bases. From germline, CDR1 is LNHNV and CDR2 YYDKDF (reference sequence). With V trimmed by 4 bases and J by 0 bases, 5 bases remained unmatched. The CDR3 contains 16 residues. CDR3 amino acids: CATSIRAGANTGELFF. CDR3 sequence (DNA): TGTGCCACCAGCATAAGGGCGGGGGCGAACACCGGGGAGCTGTTTTTT.

J is TRBJ1-5 and V is TRBV5-6; perhaps TRBD1 as D (6 bases). V was trimmed by 5 bases and J by 6 bases, leaving 15 bases between them. The CDR3 is 14 residues long. Germline lookup yields CDR1 SGHDT and CDR2 YYEEEE. The CDR3 nucleotides read TGTGCCAGCAGTTTACAGGGATCAGGTCAGCCCCAGCATTTT. Residues: CASSLQGSGQPQHF.

This clonotype was seen at least ten times. The chain recombines TRBV20-1 with TRBJ2-2; D gene ambiguous. The germline gives CDR1 DFQATT, CDR2 SNEGSKA (reference sequence). The CDR3 runs 14 residues. The V gene lost 0 bases and the J gene lost 4 bases, with 9 bases spanning the gap. The CDR3 loop is CSARDWALTGELFF. CDR3 coding DNA: TGCAGTGCTAGAGATTGGGCTCTCACCGGGGAGCTGTTTTTT.

This chain uses TRBV6-5 with TRBJ1-1, with D possibly matching TRBD1 (6 bases). The CDR3 sequence is 13 residues long. Germline assignment: CDR1 MNHEY and CDR2 SVGAGI. V was cut by 2 bases and J by 8 bases, with 12 bases left in between. Here the CDR3 DNA reads TGTGCCAGCAGTTACACCATCGACAGGGAAGCTTTCTTT. As protein: CASSYTIDREAFF.

The rearrangement links TRBV12-3 or TRBV12-4 to TRBJ1-1; D might be TRBD1 (6 bases). The CDR3 extends over 14 amino acids. Trimming took off 7 bases at V and 3 bases at J, with 15 bases between the two ends. The CDR3: CASINLQGYTEAFF. CDR3 bases: TGTGCCAGCATTAATCTACAGGGTTACACTGAAGCTTTCTTT.

This clonotype was seen many times. The J gene is TRBJ1-6, the V gene TRBV4-3, with TRBD1 matching over 7 bases. The CDR3 spans 17 residues. CDR1 is LGHNA and CDR2 is YSLEER in the germline V gene. The V gene end was trimmed by 0 bases and the J gene end by 7 bases; junction bases not matched to a gene: 9. CDR3 coding DNA: TGCGCCAGCAGCCAAGAGCCGGTGGGAGGGGGCAATTCACCCCTCCACTTT. Translation: CASSQEPVGGGNSPLHF.